A few counts support the clone carrying this TCR beta chain. Its specificity is not known. The data were obtained in a study of cytomegalovirus exposure and HLA in healthy donors. For the study at large: Assignment to the Caucasian-associated ancestry cluster applied to approximately 80% of the approximately 370 genotyped donors.

There are 13 residues in the CDR3. The V gene's germline CDR1 is SGHVS and CDR2 FNYEAQ. With 4 bases removed from V and 6 bases from J, the gap between germline ends came to 12 bases. In the PCR, 60 Vbeta and 13 Jbeta primers were used. Clones were sequenced by immunoSEQ multiplex PCR, and TCRdb holds only the in-frame ones, with some missing. In the table there are 80,000 or so clones, roughly two thirds of which are singletons. Study results and limitations: A later analysis found TCR association rates differed by HLA locus, highest for DRB1 and lowest for HLA-C.

This receptor was identified in a woman between 45 and 60 years old in good health and CMV-seropositive. Material for sequencing was PBMCs. V usage is TRBV7-6 and J usage is TRBJ2-5; a weak D match, TRBD2 (6 bases). The CDR3 DNA sequence: TGTGCCAGCAGCTCGGGACTCGACCAGACCCAGTACTTC. It codes for CASSSGLDQTQYF.